Here is one T cell receptor (beta chain) with its context. What it recognizes is unknown. This record belongs to a study of cytomegalovirus exposure and HLA in healthy donors. Study-wide results and caveats: DRB1 had the most TCR associations and HLA-C the fewest, a later analysis found, with rates varying by HLA locus. Later on, an analysis found that several of the most significant clusters appeared to be linked to common viral pathogens, which included parvovirus B19.

PCR employed 60 Vbeta and 13 Jbeta primers. This table comes from immunoSEQ multiplex PCR, and its TCRdb copy is limited to in-frame clones, with some not included. The table has 120,000 to 150,000 clones, roughly 73% seen once. This CDR3 is built from 15 residues. Looked up from germline, CDR1 is MNHEY and CDR2 is SMNVEV (reference sequence). Donors had nominal health at sampling but likely had unrecorded immune exposures. The sequenced material came from PBMCs. J is TRBJ2-5 and V is TRBV27; D is perhaps TRBD2 (5 bases). The tail of the sequence fits TRBJ2-7 better, so the J call may be wrong. This clonotype was sampled from a man aged 40-49 years in good health and CMV-seronegative. In DNA, the CDR3 is TGTGCCAGCAGTTTAATCCGGGGAAGAGGCTACGAGCAGTACTTC. It codes for CASSLIRGRGYEQYF.